This is a list of T cell receptor beta chains from one sample in a study of blood T cells in healthy people across ages. TCRdb reanalysed the 5' RACE reads using MiXCR and keeps one entry per CDR3 protein. The sample has a few hundred thousand distinct CDR3 sequences, approximately 30% seen once; the top ten hold around 18%. Input material: blood. These receptors originate from a woman in her 70s in good health. Both conserved end residues are part of each CDR3. The D gene is left open where the match is weak. Part of the rows lack a size; the others show once, few, many or a class for expanded clones.

CDR3 protein	CDR3 DNA	D gene	V gene	clone size	J gene
CASSQRDSPLHF	TGTGCCAGCAGCCAGAGGGATTCACCCCTCCACTTT	NA	TRBV3-1	many	TRBJ1-6
CASSLSTSGYTGELFF	TGTGCCAGCAGTTTATCCACTAGCGGGTACACCGGGGAGCTGTTTTTT	TRBD2	TRBV27	few	TRBJ2-2
CASSLRPSGGTVTYEQYF	TGTGCCAGCAGCCTCAGACCGTCCGGGGGGACAGTAACCTACGAGCAGTACTTC	NA	TRBV3-1	few	TRBJ2-7
CAISPLGGTSGESTDTQYF	TGTGCCATCAGTCCCCTCGGAGGGACTAGCGGGGAGAGCACAGATACGCAGTATTTT	TRBD2	TRBV10-3	NA	TRBJ2-3
CASSRGGLEAQYF	TGCGCCAGCAGCCGAGGAGGGTTGGAGGCCCAGTACTTC	NA	TRBV4-1	NA	TRBJ2-5
CASRLKGGTNTGELFF	TGTGCCAGCAGACTTAAAGGGGGCACGAACACCGGGGAGCTGTTTTTT	TRBD1	TRBV27	few	TRBJ2-2
CASSLSPLAGGFGVQETQYF	TGCGCCAGCAGCCTCTCACCCCTAGCGGGAGGTTTTGGAGTCCAAGAGACCCAGTACTTC	TRBD2	TRBV5-1	NA	TRBJ2-5
CSARLAGFSYNEQFF	TGCAGCGCCCGACTAGCGGGGTTCTCCTACAATGAGCAGTTCTTC	TRBD2	TRBV29-1	few	TRBJ2-1
CASSHPVNTEAFF	TGTGCCAGCAGCCATCCCGTGAACACTGAAGCTTTCTTT	NA	TRBV7-9	NA	TRBJ1-1
CASSYSQGYGKLFF	TGTGCCAGCAGTTACTCACAGGGGTATGGAAAACTGTTTTTT	TRBD1	TRBV6-5	few	TRBJ1-4
CSAMAPTSYEQYF	TGCAGTGCTATGGCACCGACCTCCTACGAGCAGTACTTC	NA	TRBV20-1	few	TRBJ2-7
CATRLPGIRGWNEQFF	TGTGCCACCCGACTTCCGGGGATTCGGGGGTGGAATGAGCAGTTCTTC	NA	TRBV24-1	NA	TRBJ2-1
CASSYGAASYNEQFF	TGTGCCAGCAGTTACGGAGCGGCCTCCTACAATGAGCAGTTCTTC	NA	TRBV6-6	NA	TRBJ2-1
CASSQDWGQGASEQFF	TGCGCCAGCAGCCAAGATTGGGGACAGGGGGCTAGTGAGCAGTTCTTC	TRBD1	TRBV4-3	NA	TRBJ2-1
CASSEVHSGEQETQYF	TGTGCCAGCAGTGAGGTCCATAGCGGGGAACAAGAGACCCAGTACTTC	TRBD2	TRBV2	many	TRBJ2-5
CASSYPRGGVEGFTF	TGTGCCAGCAGCTACCCTAGAGGGGGCGTCGAAGGCTTCACCTTC	TRBD1	TRBV7-9	NA	TRBJ1-2
CASSLTQNTGELFF	TGTGCCAGCAGCCTCACACAGAACACCGGGGAGCTGTTTTTT	NA	TRBV7-2	NA	TRBJ2-2
CSVVGSSGDTQYF	TGCAGCGTTGTCGGCTCCTCAGGGGATACGCAGTATTTT	NA	TRBV29-1	NA	TRBJ2-3
CASSFGPNYGYTF	TGTGCCAGCAGCTTTGGTCCTAACTATGGCTACACCTTC	NA	TRBV7-2	NA	TRBJ1-2
CASSYSMGGTLSTEAFF	TGTGCCAGCAGTTACTCTATGGGGGGCACGTTGAGCACTGAAGCTTTCTTT	NA	TRBV6-5	NA	TRBJ1-1
CASSIAPFMNTEAFF	TGTGCCAGCAGCATAGCCCCCTTTATGAACACTGAAGCTTTCTTT	NA	TRBV7-2	few	TRBJ1-1
CASSPGGAIADTQYF	TGCGCCAGCAGCCCCGGGGGGGCCATCGCAGATACGCAGTATTTT	TRBD2	TRBV5-1	NA	TRBJ2-3
CASSPKLGTRNYNEQFF	TGTGCCAGCAGCCCAAAGTTGGGGACAAGGAACTACAATGAGCAGTTCTTC	NA	TRBV11-1	few	TRBJ2-1
CASSLTLGPPQETQYF	TGTGCCAGCAGCTTGACCCTCGGGCCCCCTCAAGAGACCCAGTACTTC	NA	TRBV11-2	NA	TRBJ2-5
CASSQDLSGGSYNEQFF	TGCGCCAGCAGCCAAGATCTTAGCGGGGGGTCCTACAATGAGCAGTTCTTC	TRBD2	TRBV4-1	few	TRBJ2-1
CASRSKRGADSATQYF	TGTGCCAGCAGATCAAAACGGGGGGCGGACTCTGCTACGCAGTATTTT	NA	TRBV6-6	few	TRBJ2-3
CASSVGVTGELFF	TGTGCCAGCAGCGTAGGTGTCACCGGGGAGCTGTTTTTT	NA	TRBV9	few	TRBJ2-2
CAINAGPFAEQYF	TGTGCCATCAACGCAGGTCCTTTTGCCGAGCAGTACTTC	NA	TRBV10-3	few	TRBJ2-7
CATSDPGGDGEKLFF	TGTGCCACCAGTGATCCCGGCGGGGATGGTGAAAAACTGTTTTTT	NA	TRBV24-1	NA	TRBJ1-4
CASSRSDSTDTQYF	TGTGCCAGCAGCCGCTCGGACAGCACAGATACGCAGTATTTT	NA	TRBV12-3/TRBV12-4	NA	TRBJ2-3
CASSLDGGGLGEKLFF	TGTGCCAGCAGCTTGGATGGGGGCGGCTTAGGGGAAAAACTGTTTTTT	NA	TRBV5-5	NA	TRBJ1-4
CASRVSAGGVYEQYF	TGTGCCAGCAGGGTCTCGGCAGGGGGTGTGTACGAGCAGTACTTC	TRBD1	TRBV6-1	many	TRBJ2-7
CASSLYRSINYGYTF	TGTGCCAGCAGCTTGTATAGGAGCATTAACTATGGCTACACCTTC	NA	TRBV7-2	few	TRBJ1-2
CSAPKVNQETQYF	TGCAGTGCTCCCAAAGTCAACCAAGAGACCCAGTACTTC	NA	TRBV20-1	NA	TRBJ2-5
CSARQGGTDTQYF	TGCAGCGCCCGACAGGGGGGGACAGATACGCAGTATTTT	TRBD1	TRBV29-1	few	TRBJ2-3
CASSTGTGDQPQHF	TGTGCCAGCTCAACAGGGACGGGGGATCAGCCCCAGCATTTT	NA	TRBV18	few	TRBJ1-5
CAWSVEVNEQFF	TGTGCCTGGAGTGTAGAGGTCAATGAGCAGTTCTTC	NA	TRBV30	NA	TRBJ2-1